This passage covers 16 T cell receptor beta chains from one sample sequenced in a study of T-cell reconstitution after alpha-beta-depleted transplantation in children. The authors prepared the TCRbeta library with unique molecular identifiers. MiXCR was run by TCRdb on the PCR reads, yielding one entry per CDR3 protein. The table shows around 500,000 distinct CDR3 sequences, with roughly 23% occurring only once. The sample here was PBMCs, mostly from graft donor cells, taken 360 days after TCRalphabeta/CD19-depleted stem cell transplant. These receptors were obtained from a boy under two years old who had a stem cell transplant for acute myeloid leukemia, so the T cells may come from the graft donor.

This clonotype has more than one count but fewer than ten. The chain carries TRBV7-2 and TRBJ2-3; TRBD2 aligns across 12 bases. Per germline, CDR1 SGHTA and CDR2 FQGNSA. The CDR3 totals 16 residues. V lost 5 bases, J lost 7 bases, and 10 bases stayed unmatched. The CDR3 region is CASSPAPGLAGNTQYF. CDR3 nucleotides: TGTGCCAGCAGCCCAGCCCCCGGACTAGCGGGGAATACGCAGTATTTT. Full variable domain (outside the CDR3, taken from reference TRBV7-2 and TRBJ2-3): GAGVSQSPSNKVTEKGKDVELRCDPISGHTALYWYRQSLGQGLEFLIYFQGNSAPDKSGLPSDRFSAERTGGSVSTLTIQRTQQEDSAVYLCASSPAPGLAGNTQYFGPGTRLTVL.

V gene TRBV14 combines with J gene TRBJ1-4; 9 bases line up with TRBD1. CDR1 SGHDN and CDR2 FVKESK come from the germline V gene. This CDR3 region has 15 residues. The junction had 6 bases not matched to a gene; V was cut back by 0 bases and J by 10 bases. CDR3 in amino acids: CASSQDGTGKGKLFF. The CDR3 nucleotides read TGTGCCAGCAGCCAAGACGGGACAGGGAAGGGAAAACTGTTTTTT.

This sequence joins TRBV10-3 and TRBJ2-5, with unresolved D. V lost 0 bases and J lost 2, with 13 bases in between. Germline V gene sequence: CDR1 ENHRY, CDR2 SYGVKD. The CDR3 has 16 residues. The CDR3 coding sequence is TGTGCCATCAGTGAGTCACCGGCAGCCTTACAAGAGACCCAGTACTTC. Protein: CAISESPAALQETQYF.

Only a few counts were recorded for this clonotype. J is TRBJ1-2 and V is TRBV20-1; D perhaps matches TRBD1 (5 bases). The CDR3 extends over 13 amino acids. With 3 bases removed from V and 4 bases from J, the gap between germline ends came to 12 bases. The germline CDR1 and CDR2 sequences are DFQATT and SNEGSKA (reference sequence). The CDR3: CSASPGIVYGYTF. In DNA, the CDR3 is TGCAGTGCTAGTCCAGGGATAGTCTATGGCTACACCTTC.

The chain employs TRBV28 and TRBJ1-2; D is perhaps TRBD1 (5 bases). Germline V gene data show CDR1 as MDHEN and CDR2 as SYDVKM. The ends were cut back, 9 bases at V and 10 bases at J, with 15 bases in the middle. This CDR3 contains 11 residues. CDR3 in amino acids: CASNNRDVYTF. The CDR3, as DNA: TGTGCCAGTAACAACCGGGACGTCTACACCTTC.

The V and J genes are TRBV6-5 and TRBJ2-6, with D possibly being TRBD2 (6 bases). V shed 0 bases and J shed 1 base, with 10 bases lying between them. This CDR3 region has 17 residues. Germline CDR1 reads MNHEY; CDR2 reads SVGAGI. The CDR3 bases are TGTGCCAGCAGTTACTCCTTGGAGGGGTCTGGGGCCAACGTCCTGACTTTC. This gives the protein CASSYSLEGSGANVLTF.

This clonotype was counted a few times. Here the CDR3 reads CASSFLSNRDYGYTF. The DNA for the CDR3 is TGTGCCAGCAGTTTCTTGTCGAACAGGGACTATGGCTACACCTTC. The chain is built from TRBV12-3 or TRBV12-4 and TRBJ1-2, with a weak D call TRBD1 (6 bases). The CDR3 loop spans 15 amino acids. The germline V and J ends were trimmed by 3 bases and 3 bases, with 14 bases remaining between them.

The V gene is TRBV6-1, the J gene TRBJ2-2, with D possibly being TRBD2 (7 bases). The ends were cut back, 8 bases at V and 2 bases at J, with 15 bases in the middle. The CDR3 sequence is 15 residues long. Germline V gene sequence: CDR1 MNHNS, CDR2 SASEGT. The CDR3, as DNA: TGTGCCAGCCTAACTGGCGGGGGCAACACCGGGGAGCTGTTTTTT. It encodes CASLTGGGNTGELFF.

This clonotype was counted a few times. The rearrangement links TRBV20-1 to TRBJ1-2, with D possibly matching TRBD1 (5 bases). This CDR3 is built from 15 residues. Trimming shortened V by 5 bases and J by 1 base, and 17 bases separated the two germline ends. Germline V gives CDR1 DFQATT, CDR2 SNEGSKA (reference sequence). This CDR3 reads CSARSDRSFNYGYTF. The DNA of the CDR3 is TGCAGTGCTCGCTCCGACAGATCCTTTAACTATGGCTACACCTTC.

The genes are TRBV29-1 and TRBJ2-2, with 12 bases fitting TRBD1. The junction had 11 bases not matched to a gene; V was cut back by 6 bases and J by 6 bases. Germline-derived CDR1 and CDR2 are SQVTM and ANQGSEA. CDR3 size: 16 residues. The CDR3 DNA reads as TGCAGCGTATCGGGACAGGGGGCCCTAAGGGCCGGGGAGCTGTTTTTT. Protein sequence: CSVSGQGALRAGELFF.

The rearrangement links TRBV6-5 to TRBJ2-5; no reliable D call. CDR1 MNHEY and CDR2 SVGAGI come from the germline V gene. V was trimmed by 2 bases and J by 7 bases, leaving 5 bases between them. The CDR3 covers 11 residues. The CDR3 here is CASSYLRTQYF. The DNA of the CDR3 is TGTGCCAGCAGTTACCTGCGGACCCAGTACTTC.

The V gene is TRBV7-6, the J gene TRBJ1-1; a weak D match, TRBD1 (6 bases). The CDR3 totals 13 residues. Germline CDR1 SGHVS, CDR2 FNYEAQ. Trimming took off 2 bases at V and 9 bases at J, with 13 bases between the two ends. For the CDR3, the DNA is TGTGCCAGCAGCTTATCTACAACAGGGAAAGCTTTCTTT. Amino acid sequence: CASSLSTTGKAFF.

V gene TRBV5-1 combines with J gene TRBJ2-5, with TRBD1 matching over 8 bases. Trimming at V came to 0 bases and at J to 4 bases, leaving 8 bases not matched to a gene. The CDR3 contains 16 residues. CDR1 SGHRS and CDR2 YFSETQ come from the germline V gene. This CDR3 is CASSLARTGWSETQYF. For the CDR3, the DNA is TGCGCCAGCAGCTTGGCCCGGACAGGGTGGTCAGAGACCCAGTACTTC.

V gene TRBV21-1 combines with J gene TRBJ1-5. TRBV21-1 is a pseudogene. This CDR3 is 16 amino acids long. CDR3 nucleotides: TGTGCCAGCACCCTCGACAGCGGAGGGGGCCGGCAGCCCCAGCATTTT. Translating gives CASTLDSGGGRQPQHF.

This clonotype was found many times. This sequence joins TRBV27 and TRBJ2-1; 8 bases match TRBD2. The CDR3 extends over 16 amino acids. The germline V gene encodes CDR1 MNHEY and CDR2 SMNVEV (reference sequence). Trimming cost V 5 bases and J 8 bases; bases outside gene matches: 14. CDR3 protein: CASSLLTGGPYHEQFF. In DNA, the CDR3 is TGTGCCAGCAGTCTTCTTACGGGGGGGCCGTACCATGAGCAGTTCTTC.

The chain combines TRBV11-2 with TRBJ2-2; perhaps TRBD1 as D (6 bases). CDR1 and CDR2 (germline): SGHAT, FQNNGV. Trimming removed 1 base at V and 3 bases at J, with 12 bases between. The CDR3 is 16 residues long. The DNA for the CDR3 is TGTGCCAGCAGCTTAGTAATAGGGACATACACCGGGGAGCTGTTTTTT. Residues: CASSLVIGTYTGELFF.